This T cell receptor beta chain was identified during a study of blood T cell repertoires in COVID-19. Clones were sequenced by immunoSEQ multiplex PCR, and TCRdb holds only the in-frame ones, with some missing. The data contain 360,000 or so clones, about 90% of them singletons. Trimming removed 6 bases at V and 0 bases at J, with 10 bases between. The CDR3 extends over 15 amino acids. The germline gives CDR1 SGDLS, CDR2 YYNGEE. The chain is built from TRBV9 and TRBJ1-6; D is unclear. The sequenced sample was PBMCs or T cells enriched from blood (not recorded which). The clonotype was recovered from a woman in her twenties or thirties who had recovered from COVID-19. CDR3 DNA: TGTGCCAGCAAGGACGGGAGCTCCTATAATTCACCCCTCCACTTT. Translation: CASKDGSSYNSPLHF.